The sequence of this TCR beta chain was determined in a study of OX40 agonist ivuxolimab in advanced cancers. Repertoires were generated with immunoSEQ multiplex PCR, while TCRdb's copy carries only in-frame clones and drops some. Of roughly 80,000 clones listed, 85% to 95% are singletons. V was shortened by 4 bases and J by 5 bases, with 11 bases between the two germline ends. The CDR3 length is 13 residues. Germline CDR1 SNHLY, CDR2 FYNNEI. Only one count was recorded for this clone. This sequence originates from an adult with an advanced solid tumor such as melanoma, head and neck, liver or kidney cancer. Sequenced here: CD4+ or CD8+ T cells sorted from blood, sampled in a trial of the OX40 agonist ivuxolimab. This rearrangement joins TRBV2 to TRBJ1-1; no clear D. As DNA, the CDR3 is TGTGCCAGCAGTGGGGCGCAGGTGACTGAAGCTTTCTTT. The encoded protein is CASSGAQVTEAFF. The variable domain in full, with the rest retrieved from reference TRBV2 and TRBJ1-1, is EPEVTQTPSHQVTQMGQEVILRCVPISNHLYFYWYRQILGQKVEFLVSFYNNEISEKSEIFDDQFSVERPDGSNFTLKIRSTKLEDSAMYFCASSGAQVTEAFFGQGTRLTVV.